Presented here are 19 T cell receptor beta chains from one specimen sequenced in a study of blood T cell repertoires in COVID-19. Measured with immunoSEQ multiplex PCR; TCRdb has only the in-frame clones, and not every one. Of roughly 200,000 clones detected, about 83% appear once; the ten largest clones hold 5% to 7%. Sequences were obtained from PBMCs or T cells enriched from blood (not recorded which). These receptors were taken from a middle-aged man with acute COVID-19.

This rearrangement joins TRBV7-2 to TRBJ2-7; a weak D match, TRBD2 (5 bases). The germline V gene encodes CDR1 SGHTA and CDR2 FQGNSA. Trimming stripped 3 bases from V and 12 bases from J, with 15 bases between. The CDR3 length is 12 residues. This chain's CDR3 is CASSLTTRVRYF. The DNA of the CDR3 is TGTGCCAGCAGCTTGACAACTAGAGTTCGGTACTTC.

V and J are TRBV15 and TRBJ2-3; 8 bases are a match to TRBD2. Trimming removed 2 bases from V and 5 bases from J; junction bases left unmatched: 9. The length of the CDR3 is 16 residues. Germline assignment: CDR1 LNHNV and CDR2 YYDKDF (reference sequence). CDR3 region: CATSRRGGLAGDTQYF. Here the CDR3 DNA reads TGTGCCACCAGCAGACGGGGGGGCCTAGCGGGAGATACGCAGTATTTT.

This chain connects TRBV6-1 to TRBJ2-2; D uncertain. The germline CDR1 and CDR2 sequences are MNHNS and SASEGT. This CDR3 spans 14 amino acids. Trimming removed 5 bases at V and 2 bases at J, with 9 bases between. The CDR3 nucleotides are TGTGCCAGCAGTTCCGGCGGCAACACCGGGGAGCTGTTTTTT. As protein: CASSSGGNTGELFF.

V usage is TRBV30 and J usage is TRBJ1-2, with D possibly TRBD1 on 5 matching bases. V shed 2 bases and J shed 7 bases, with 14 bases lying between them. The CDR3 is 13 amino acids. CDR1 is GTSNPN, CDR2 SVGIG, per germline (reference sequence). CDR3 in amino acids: CAWSSRVYGGYTF. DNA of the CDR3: TGTGCCTGGAGTAGCAGGGTCTATGGTGGCTACACCTTC.

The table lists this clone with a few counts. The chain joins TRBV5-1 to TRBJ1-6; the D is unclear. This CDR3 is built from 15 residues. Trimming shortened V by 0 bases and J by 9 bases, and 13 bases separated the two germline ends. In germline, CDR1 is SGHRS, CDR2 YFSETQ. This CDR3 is CASSLEVQGASPLHF. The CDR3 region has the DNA TGCGCCAGCAGCTTGGAAGTCCAAGGAGCTTCACCCCTCCACTTT.

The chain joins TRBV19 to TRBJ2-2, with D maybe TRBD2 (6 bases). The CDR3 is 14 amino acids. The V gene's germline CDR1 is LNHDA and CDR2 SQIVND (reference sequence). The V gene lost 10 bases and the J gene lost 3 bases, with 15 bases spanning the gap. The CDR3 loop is CATGTSRYTGELFF. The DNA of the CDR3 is TGTGCCACCGGGACTTCGAGGTACACCGGGGAGCTGTTTTTT. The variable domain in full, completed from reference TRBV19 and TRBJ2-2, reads DGGITQSPKYLFRKEGQNVTLSCEQNLNHDAMYWYRQDPGQGLRLIYYSQIVNDFQKGDIAEGYSVSREKKESFPLTVTSAQKNPTAFYLCATGTSRYTGELFFGEGSRLTVL.

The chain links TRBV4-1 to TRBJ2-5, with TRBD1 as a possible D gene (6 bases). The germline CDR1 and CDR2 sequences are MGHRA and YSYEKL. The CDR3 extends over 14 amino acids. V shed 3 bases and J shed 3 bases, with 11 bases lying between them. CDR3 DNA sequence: TGCGCCAGCAGCCAGCTCCGGACAGAAGAGACCCAGTACTTC. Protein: CASSQLRTEETQYF.

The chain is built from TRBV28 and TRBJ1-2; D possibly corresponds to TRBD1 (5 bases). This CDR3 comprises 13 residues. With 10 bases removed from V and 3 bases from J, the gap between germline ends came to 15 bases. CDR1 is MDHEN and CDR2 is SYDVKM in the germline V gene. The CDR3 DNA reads TGTGCCATCAGAGGGGCTCCGGACTATGGCTACACCTTC. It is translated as CAIRGAPDYGYTF.

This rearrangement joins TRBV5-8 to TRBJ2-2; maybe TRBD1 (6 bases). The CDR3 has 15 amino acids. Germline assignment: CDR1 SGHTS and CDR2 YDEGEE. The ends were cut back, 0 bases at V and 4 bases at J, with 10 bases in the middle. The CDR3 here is CASSLAQGRTGELFF. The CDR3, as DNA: TGTGCCAGCAGCTTGGCCCAGGGGCGCACCGGGGAGCTGTTTTTT.

CDR3: CSVDRDDGEQYF. In DNA form, the CDR3 reads TGCAGCGTCGACAGGGACGATGGCGAGCAGTACTTC. The J gene is TRBJ2-7, the V gene TRBV29-1; TRBD1 matches at 7 bases. CDR1 and CDR2 (germline): SQVTM, ANQGSEA. There are 12 residues in the CDR3. The V gene end was trimmed by 6 bases and the J gene end by 6 bases; junction bases not matched to a gene: 8.

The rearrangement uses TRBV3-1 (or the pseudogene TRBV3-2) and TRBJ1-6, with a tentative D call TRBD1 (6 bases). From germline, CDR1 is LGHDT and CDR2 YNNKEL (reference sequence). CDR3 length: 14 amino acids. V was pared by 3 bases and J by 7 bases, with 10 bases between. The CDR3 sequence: CASSHGQRNSPLHF. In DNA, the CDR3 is TGTGCCAGCAGCCATGGACAGAGAAATTCACCCCTCCACTTT.

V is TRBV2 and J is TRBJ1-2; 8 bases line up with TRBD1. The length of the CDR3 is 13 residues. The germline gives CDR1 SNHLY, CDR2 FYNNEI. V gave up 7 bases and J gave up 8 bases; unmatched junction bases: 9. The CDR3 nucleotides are TGTGCCAGCACCCAGACAGGGGATTACGGCTACACCTTC. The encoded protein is CASTQTGDYGYTF.

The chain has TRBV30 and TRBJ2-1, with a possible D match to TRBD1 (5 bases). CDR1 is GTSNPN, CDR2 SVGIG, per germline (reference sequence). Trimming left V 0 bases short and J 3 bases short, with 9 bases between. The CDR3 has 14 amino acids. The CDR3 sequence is CAWSVGQGYNEQFF. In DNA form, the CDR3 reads TGTGCCTGGAGTGTCGGCCAGGGCTACAATGAGCAGTTCTTC. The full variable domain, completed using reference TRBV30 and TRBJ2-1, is SQTIHQWPATLVQPVGSPLSLECTVEGTSNPNLYWYRQAAGRGLQLLFYSVGIGQISSEVPQNLSASRPQDRQFILSSKKLLLSDSGFYLCAWSVGQGYNEQFFGPGTRLTVL.

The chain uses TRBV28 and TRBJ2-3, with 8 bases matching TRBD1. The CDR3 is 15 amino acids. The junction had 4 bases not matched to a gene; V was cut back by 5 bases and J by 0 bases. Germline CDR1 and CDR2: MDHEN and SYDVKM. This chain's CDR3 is CASSHRGLSTDTQYF. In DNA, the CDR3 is TGTGCCAGCAGTCACAGGGGGTTGAGCACAGATACGCAGTATTTT.

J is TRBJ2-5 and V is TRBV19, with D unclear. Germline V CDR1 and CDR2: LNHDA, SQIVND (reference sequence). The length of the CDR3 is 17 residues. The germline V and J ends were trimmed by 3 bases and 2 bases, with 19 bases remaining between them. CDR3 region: CASSMFSTAAKQETQYF. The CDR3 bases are TGTGCCAGTAGTATGTTTTCGACGGCGGCCAAACAAGAGACCCAGTACTTC.

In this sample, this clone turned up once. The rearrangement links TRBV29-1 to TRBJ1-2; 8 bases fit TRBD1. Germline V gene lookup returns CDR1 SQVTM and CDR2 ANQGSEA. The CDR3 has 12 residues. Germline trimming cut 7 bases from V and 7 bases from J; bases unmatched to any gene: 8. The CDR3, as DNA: TGCAGCGCCACAGCGGACAGGGCTGGCTACACCTTC. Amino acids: CSATADRAGYTF.

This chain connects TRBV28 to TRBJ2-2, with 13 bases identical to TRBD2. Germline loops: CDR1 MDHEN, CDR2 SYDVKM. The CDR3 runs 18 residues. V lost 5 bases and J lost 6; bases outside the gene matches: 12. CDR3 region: CASSQRTSGSVVPGELFF. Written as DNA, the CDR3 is TGTGCCAGCAGTCAAAGGACTAGCGGGAGTGTGGTTCCCGGGGAGCTGTTTTTT.

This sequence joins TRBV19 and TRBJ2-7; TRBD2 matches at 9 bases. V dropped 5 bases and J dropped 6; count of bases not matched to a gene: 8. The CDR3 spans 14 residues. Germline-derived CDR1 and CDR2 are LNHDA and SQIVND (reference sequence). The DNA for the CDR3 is TGTGCCAGTAGTTCCGGGACTAGCTCGGCCGAGCAGTACTTC. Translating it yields CASSSGTSSAEQYF.

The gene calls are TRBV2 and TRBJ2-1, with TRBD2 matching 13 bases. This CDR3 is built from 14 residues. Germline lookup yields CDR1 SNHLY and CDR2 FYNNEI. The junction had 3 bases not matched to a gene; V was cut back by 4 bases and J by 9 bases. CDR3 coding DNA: TGTGCCAGCAGTGGGACTAGCGGGAGCGCTGAGCAGTTCTTC. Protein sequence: CASSGTSGSAEQFF.